This TCR beta chain appears in the sequencing data of a study of beta chain features in type 1 diabetes listed by TCRdb under 2018. In the study overall: Patients and healthy donors did not differ in mean age, gender distribution, total cell number or subset yield. Across all samples, almost 110 million sorted cells were examined, and cell number per subset correlated strongly with RNA yield. In the study, recently diagnosed type 1 diabetes patients and matched healthy donors were compared on the TCRB repertoires of their sorted circulating CD4+ T cell subsets. Regulatory and stem cell-like memory subsets were obtained from only 8 patients and about eight healthy donors, while naive and central memory subsets were obtained from all 30 or so donors. Beyond this particular receptor, the publication reports: In all four CD4+ subsets, TCRB CDR3 length was moderately but significantly shorter in type 1 diabetes patients. At VDJ recombination sites, type 1 diabetes patients had fewer insertions and more deleted nucleotides, which implies abnormalities in thymic rearrangement. Because cDNA was sequenced instead of genomic DNA, highly expressing activated cells could be over-represented, though the groups showed no difference in activation or CD3 levels. Naive, central memory and regulatory TCRB repertoires appeared to be more alike among patients than among healthy donors. PCR may preferentially amplify shorter templates, but because patient and control samples were amplified and corrected together, any resulting skew would affect both groups equally. Only small numbers of individuals were included in the HLA sub-analyses, which left unresolved whether HLA type had any influence on TCRB rearrangement.

The High Capacity cDNA Reverse Transcription Kit was used to reverse transcribe all of the isolated RNA, meaning that expressed TCRB transcripts were what got sequenced. Deep immunoSEQ sequencing was performed on naive, central memory and regulatory T cell samples, with an average of roughly 3.6 million total reads per sample. After sorted cells were lysed in RLT buffer, RNA was extracted with DNase-treated RNeasy Micro or Mini kits, with the choice depending on cell number. To prevent cross-contamination, each cell subset was processed individually, whereas patient and healthy donor samples were processed jointly. Using the immunoSEQ multiplex PCR, TCRB sequences were amplified from cDNA into 87-bp fragments spanning the CDR3 region. Sequencing of the amplicons was done on the Illumina HiSeq platform. In the original analysis: PCR bias was computationally corrected using synthetic template baselines, reads within Hamming distance 2 were collapsed, and singletons that could not be merged were discarded. Reads were aligned against IMGT so that V, D and J genes, CDR3 length and insertions or deletions at six rearrangement sites could be assigned. Within each subset, clonotype counts were normalized to the number of sorted cells before true diversity and Gini coefficients were calculated with the tcR R package. The overlap coefficient, calculated on TCRB nucleotide sequences, was used to measure repertoire sharing. As a proxy for the pre-selection repertoire, out-of-frame TCRB sequences from naive cells were analyzed. As stored in TCRdb, this immuneACCESS dataset retains in-frame rearrangements with V and J assigned. A fraction of the clones does not appear; measured against another copy, unresolved V genes explain less than half of the discrepancy, and the remainder lacks a known reason. V and J calls and clone size are those listed in that table; D and trimming were worked out from the DNA. This sample has under 250,000 clones in its table, and 12% to 15% of those were observed once. 0.026% of the sample is taken by the ten largest.

The germline V gene specifies SGHRS as CDR1 and YFSETQ as CDR2. V has 2 bases trimmed and J has 2 bases trimmed; junction bases matching no gene number 7. Spanning cysteine to phenylalanine, the CDR3 consists of 16 amino acids. The retained sequence is limited to the CDR3, 48 bases, with the frame set at the first base. Notes on this clone: It lacks a known antigen. No base quality values were provided; no much bigger clone lies one nucleotide off.

From each donor, a single peripheral blood sample of roughly 0.11 L on average was drawn into heparinised tubes. A BD FACSAria II was used to sort naive, central memory, regulatory and stem cell-like memory CD4+ T cells with a panel that included CD45RO, CCR7, CD25, CD127, CD95 and CD27. Purity was above 98% for every sorted population. PBMCs were isolated immediately by Lymphoprep density gradient centrifugation and stained directly without culture. So that batch effects would be minimized, each experiment stained and sorted samples in pairs, pairing one healthy donor with one patient. This receptor was identified in a woman aged 40 to 55 in good health. The sample was naive CD4+ T cells from blood. Reading the label with the study, this specimen's cell subset or site is: true naive CD4+ T cells. The chain joins TRBV5-1 to TRBJ2-1, with 7 bases aligning to TRBD1. CDR3 reads: CASSFQGDPTYNEQFF. DNA sequence: TGCGCCAGCAGCTTCCAGGGGGACCCTACCTACAATGAGCAGTTCTTC.